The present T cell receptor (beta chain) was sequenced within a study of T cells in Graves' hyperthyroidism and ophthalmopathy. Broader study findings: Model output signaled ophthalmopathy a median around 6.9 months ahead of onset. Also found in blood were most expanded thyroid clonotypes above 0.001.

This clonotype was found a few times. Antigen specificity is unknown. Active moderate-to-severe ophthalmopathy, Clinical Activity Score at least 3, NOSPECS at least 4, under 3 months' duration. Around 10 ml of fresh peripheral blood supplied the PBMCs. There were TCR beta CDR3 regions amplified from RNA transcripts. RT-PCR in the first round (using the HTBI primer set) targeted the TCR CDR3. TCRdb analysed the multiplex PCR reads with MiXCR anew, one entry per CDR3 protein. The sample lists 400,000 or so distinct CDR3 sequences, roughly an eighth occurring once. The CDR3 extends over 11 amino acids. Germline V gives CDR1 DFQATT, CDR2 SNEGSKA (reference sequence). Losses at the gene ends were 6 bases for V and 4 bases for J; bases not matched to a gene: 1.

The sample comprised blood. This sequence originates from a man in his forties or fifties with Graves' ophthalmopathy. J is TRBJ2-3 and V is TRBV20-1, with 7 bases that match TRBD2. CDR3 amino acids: CSATSADTQYF. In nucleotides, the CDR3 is TGCAGTGCAACTAGCGCAGATACGCAGTATTTT.